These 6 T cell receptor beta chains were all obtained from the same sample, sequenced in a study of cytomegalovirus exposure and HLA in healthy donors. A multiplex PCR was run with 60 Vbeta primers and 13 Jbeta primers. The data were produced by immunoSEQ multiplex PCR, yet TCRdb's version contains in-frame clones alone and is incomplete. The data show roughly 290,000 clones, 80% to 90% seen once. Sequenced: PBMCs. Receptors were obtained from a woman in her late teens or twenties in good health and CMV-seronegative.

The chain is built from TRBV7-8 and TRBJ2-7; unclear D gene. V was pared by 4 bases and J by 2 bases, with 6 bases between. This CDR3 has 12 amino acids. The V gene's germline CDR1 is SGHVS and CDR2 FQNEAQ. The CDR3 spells CASSSEAYEQYF. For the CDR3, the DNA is TGTGCCAGCAGCTCAGAAGCCTACGAGCAGTACTTC.

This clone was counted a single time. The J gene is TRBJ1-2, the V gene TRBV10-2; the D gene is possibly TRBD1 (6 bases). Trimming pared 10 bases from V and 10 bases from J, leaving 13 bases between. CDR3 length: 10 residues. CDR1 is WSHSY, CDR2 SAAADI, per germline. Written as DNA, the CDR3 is TGCGCCAACCGGTGGGGGCCCTACACCTTC. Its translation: CANRWGPYTF.

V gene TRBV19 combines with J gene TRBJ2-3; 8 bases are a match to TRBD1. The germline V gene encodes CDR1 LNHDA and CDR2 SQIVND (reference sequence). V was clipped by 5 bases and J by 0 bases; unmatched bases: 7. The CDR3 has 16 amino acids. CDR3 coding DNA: TGTGCCAGTAGTTCAGGACAGGGTACTAGCACAGATACGCAGTATTTT. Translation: CASSSGQGTSTDTQYF. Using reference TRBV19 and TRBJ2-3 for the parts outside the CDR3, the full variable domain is DGGITQSPKYLFRKEGQNVTLSCEQNLNHDAMYWYRQDPGQGLRLIYYSQIVNDFQKGDIAEGYSVSREKKESFPLTVTSAQKNPTAFYLCASSSGQGTSTDTQYFGPGTRLTVL.

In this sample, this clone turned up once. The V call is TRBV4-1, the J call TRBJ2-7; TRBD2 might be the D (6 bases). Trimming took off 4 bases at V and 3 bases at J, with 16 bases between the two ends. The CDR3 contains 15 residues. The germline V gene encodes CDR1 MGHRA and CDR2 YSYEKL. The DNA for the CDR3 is TGCGCCAGCAGCCGCGCGGGACTCCTTTTCTACGAGCAGTACTTC. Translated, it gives CASSRAGLLFYEQYF.

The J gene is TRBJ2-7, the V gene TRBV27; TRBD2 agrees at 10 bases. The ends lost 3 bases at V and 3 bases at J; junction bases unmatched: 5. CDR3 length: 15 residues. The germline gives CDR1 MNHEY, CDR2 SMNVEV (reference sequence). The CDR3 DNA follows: TGTGCCAGCAGTTTGACCCCTAGCGGGGGCTACGAGCAGTACTTC. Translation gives CASSLTPSGGYEQYF.

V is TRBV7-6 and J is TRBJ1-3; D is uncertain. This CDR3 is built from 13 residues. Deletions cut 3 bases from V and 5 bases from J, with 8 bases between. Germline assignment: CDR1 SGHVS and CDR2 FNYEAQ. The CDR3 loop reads CASSLATRNTIYF. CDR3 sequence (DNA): TGTGCCAGCAGCTTGGCCACCCGAAACACCATATATTTT. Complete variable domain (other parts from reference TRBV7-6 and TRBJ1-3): GAGVSQSPRYKVTKRGQDVALRCDPISGHVSLYWYRQALGQGPEFLTYFNYEAQQDKSGLPNDRFSAERPEGSISTLTIQRTEQRDSAMYRCASSLATRNTIYFGEGSWLTVV.